The 25 T cell receptor beta chains listed next were all sequenced from one sample in a study of identical twins. TCRdb used MiXCR to reprocess the 5' RACE reads, holding one entry per CDR3 protein. The sample lists some 900,000 distinct CDR3 sequences; approximately 13% were seen once. These data are also associated with another study on yellow fever vaccine responses in identical twins.

The specimen was PBMCs. The receptors shown here come from a woman between 18 and 29 years old in good health.

V gene TRBV6-1 combines with J gene TRBJ2-7, with D unclear. The CDR3 has 11 amino acids. Germline CDR1 and CDR2: MNHNS and SASEGT. V gave up 2 bases and J gave up 7 bases, with 6 bases separating them. The CDR3, as DNA: TGTGCCAGCAGTGAATATGTAGAGCAGTACGTC. Encoded protein: CASSEYVEQYV.

The chain employs TRBV20-1 and TRBJ1-5; 8 bases map to TRBD1. CDR1 is DFQATT, CDR2 SNEGSKA, per germline (reference sequence). The trim removed 6 bases at V and 0 bases at J, leaving 4 bases unmatched. The CDR3 runs 14 residues. The CDR3 sequence: CSAWTGSSNQPQHF. Here the CDR3 DNA reads TGCAGTGCGTGGACAGGGTCTAGCAATCAGCCCCAGCATTTT.

This clonotype has a count of ten or more. This chain's CDR3 is CATSRGRGTDTQYF. The DNA of the CDR3 is TGTGCCACCAGTAGAGGGAGAGGCACAGATACGCAGTATTTT. The V call is TRBV24-1, the J call TRBJ2-3; TRBD2 might be the D (5 bases). The V and J ends lost 6 bases and 1 base respectively, with 10 bases between them. The germline CDR1 and CDR2 sequences are KGHDR and SFDVKD. The CDR3 extends over 14 amino acids.

In its sample, this clonotype was seen a few times. This sequence joins TRBV7-9 and TRBJ2-1; D remains ambiguous. From germline, CDR1 is SEHNR and CDR2 FQNEAQ (reference sequence). Trimming cost V 7 bases and J 0 bases, with 16 bases left between them. This CDR3 has 16 residues. CDR3 in amino acids: CASIFGPQSSYNEQFF. The CDR3 DNA follows: TGTGCCAGCATCTTTGGCCCACAGAGCTCCTACAATGAGCAGTTCTTC.

This clonotype was seen a few times. The gene calls are TRBV7-9 and TRBJ2-5; maybe TRBD1 (6 bases). V lost 6 bases to trimming and J lost 2 bases, with 16 bases between them. The CDR3 has 15 amino acids. Germline V CDR1 and CDR2: SEHNR, FQNEAQ (reference sequence). The DNA of the CDR3 is TGTGCCAGCAGAGCTAGGGGGTCCCAGCAAGAGACCCAGTACTTC. This translates into CASRARGSQQETQYF.

This clonotype showed up just a few times. This chain links TRBV7-8 with TRBJ2-3, with D perhaps being TRBD1 or TRBD2 (5 bases each). V was pared by 6 bases and J by 2 bases, with 18 bases between. This CDR3 comprises 16 residues. The germline V gene encodes CDR1 SGHVS and CDR2 FQNEAQ. In DNA, the CDR3 is TGTGCCAGCAGAAACGTTTGGGGGAGCCCCACAGATACGCAGTATTTT. It encodes CASRNVWGSPTDTQYF.

This clonotype was counted a few times. The CDR3 protein is CSAKGFHETQYF. CDR3 bases: TGCAGTGCAAAGGGGTTTCACGAGACCCAGTACTTC. The chain couples TRBV29-1 to TRBJ2-5; D might be TRBD1 (5 bases). This CDR3 contains 12 residues. Germline CDR1 SQVTM, CDR2 ANQGSEA.

This clonotype was seen only a few times. The chain carries TRBV7-7 and TRBJ2-7; no clear D. Trimming removed 3 bases from V and 3 bases from J, with 6 bases in between. In germline, CDR1 is SSHAT, CDR2 FNYEAQ (reference sequence). The CDR3 spans 12 residues. CDR3 sequence: CASSLKIYEQYF. The CDR3 DNA sequence: TGTGCCAGCAGCTTGAAGATCTACGAGCAGTACTTC.

The rearrangement joins TRBV6-2 or TRBV6-3 to TRBJ2-2; the D gene is possibly TRBD2 (5 bases). The germline V and J ends were trimmed by 2 bases and 5 bases, with 12 bases remaining between them. This CDR3 comprises 15 residues. Germline V gives CDR1 MNHEY, CDR2 SVGEGT. DNA for the CDR3: TGTGCCAGCAGTTACCTTCCCCGGAGGACCGGGGAGCTGTTTTTT. The encoded protein is CASSYLPRRTGELFF.

V usage is TRBV2 and J usage is TRBJ2-7; possibly TRBD1 or TRBD2 for D (6 bases each). This CDR3 comprises 12 residues. Between the trimmed V and J ends, which lost 1 base and 6 bases, there was a span of 7 bases. Germline values: CDR1 SNHLY, CDR2 FYNNEI. The CDR3, as DNA: TGTGCCAGCAGTGAAGAGGGGGGCGAGCAGTACTTC. Its translation is CASSEEGGEQYF.

This clonotype was observed a handful of times. This chain links TRBV9 with TRBJ1-2; possibly TRBD1 for D (5 bases). The V end was cut by 6 bases, the J end by 5 bases, with 8 bases between. The length of the CDR3 is 11 residues. The germline CDR1 and CDR2 sequences are SGDLS and YYNGEE. This chain's CDR3 is CASKGVYGYTF. DNA of the CDR3: TGTGCCAGCAAAGGGGTATATGGCTACACCTTC.

This clonotype has a count of ten or more. The rearrangement links TRBV5-1 to TRBJ2-1, with D possibly called TRBD1 or TRBD2 (5 bases each). CDR3 length: 14 residues. Germline values: CDR1 SGHRS, CDR2 YFSETQ. Trimming removed 0 bases from V and 8 bases from J, with 12 bases in between. CDR3 DNA: TGCGCCAGCAGCTTGGAAAACCGGGGCGATGAGCAGTTCTTC. As protein: CASSLENRGDEQFF.

This clonotype was counted a few times. This chain uses TRBV11-3 with TRBJ2-7; D gene unclear. Trimming took 0 bases from V and 0 from J, leaving 9 bases between them. This CDR3 is built from 15 residues. The V gene's germline CDR1 is SGHNT and CDR2 YENEEA. The CDR3 loop is CASSLDRRFSYEQYF. DNA for the CDR3: TGTGCCAGCAGCTTAGATCGTAGGTTCTCCTACGAGCAGTACTTC.

The gene calls are TRBV5-5 and TRBJ1-2; 11 positions agree with TRBD1. Trimming took 5 bases from V and 5 from J; bases not matched to a gene: 8. The CDR3 sequence is 15 residues long. The germline V gene has CDR1 SGHKS and CDR2 YYEKEE (reference sequence). The DNA of the CDR3 is TGTGCCAGCAGGATCGGACAGGGGGCGCAATATGGCTACACCTTC. This codes for CASRIGQGAQYGYTF.

V and J are TRBV5-1 and TRBJ1-4, with unresolved D. The CDR3 extends over 15 amino acids. Germline CDR1 is SGHRS and CDR2 is YFSETQ. Between the trimmed V and J ends, which lost 4 bases and 0 bases, there was a span of 10 bases. CDR3: CASSLPEPTNEKLFF. For the CDR3, the DNA is TGCGCCAGCAGCCTTCCGGAACCAACTAATGAAAAACTGTTTTTT. Full variable domain (outside the CDR3, taken from reference TRBV5-1 and TRBJ1-4): KAGVTQTPRYLIKTRGQQVTLSCSPISGHRSVSWYQQTPGQGLQFLFEYFSETQRNKGNFPGRFSGRQFSNSRSEMNVSTLELGDSALYLCASSLPEPTNEKLFFGSGTQLSVL.

This clonotype was seen at least ten times. V usage is TRBV12-3 or TRBV12-4 and J usage is TRBJ2-2, with 9 bases fitting TRBD1. This CDR3 has 14 amino acids. The trim removed 8 bases at V and 2 bases at J, leaving 3 bases unmatched. DNA for the CDR3: TGTGCCAGCTGGGACAGGGAAAACACCGGGGAGCTGTTTTTT. Encoded protein: CASWDRENTGELFF.

The chain employs TRBV6-2 or TRBV6-3 and TRBJ2-1; 7 bases map to TRBD2. The CDR3 runs to 15 residues. The J segment lost 1 base and the V segment lost 2 bases, leaving 2 bases of the junction unmatched. CDR1 MNHEY and CDR2 SVGEGT come from the germline V gene. The CDR3 DNA reads as TGTGCCAGCAGTTACGGGGAGGGGTCCTACAATGAGCAGTTCTTC. Translated, it gives CASSYGEGSYNEQFF.

There are many counts of this clonotype. The chain is built from TRBV12-3 or TRBV12-4 and TRBJ1-2; D ambiguous. V lost 6 bases and J 4 bases, leaving 15 bases between the germline ends. The CDR3 totals 14 residues. The CDR3 protein is CASREHDASYGYTF. The CDR3 DNA is TGTGCCAGCAGAGAACACGATGCAAGCTATGGCTACACCTTC.

This clonotype was detected ten times or more. In nucleotides, the CDR3 is TGCGCCAGCAGCATCGGACTAGCGGGAGGTCCAGATACGCAGTATTTT. Protein product: CASSIGLAGGPDTQYF. The chain has TRBV5-1 and TRBJ2-3; 14 bases map to TRBD2. Germline loops: CDR1 SGHRS, CDR2 YFSETQ. The CDR3 contains 16 residues. The V and J ends lost 4 bases and 4 bases, in that order; junction bases with no gene match: 5.

This clonotype showed up many times. This sequence joins TRBV12-3 or TRBV12-4 and TRBJ2-1, with TRBD2 identical over 10 bases. This CDR3 region has 19 residues. V gave up 7 bases and J gave up 0 bases; unmatched junction bases: 15. CDR3: CASTPNFWTSGRSYNEQFF. The CDR3 DNA follows: TGTGCCAGCACCCCAAACTTTTGGACTAGCGGCCGCTCCTACAATGAGCAGTTCTTC.

This clonotype was counted only a few times. This rearrangement joins TRBV12-3 or TRBV12-4 to TRBJ2-1, with 10 bases fitting TRBD2. V was clipped by 2 bases and J by 7 bases; unmatched bases: 8. This CDR3 contains 16 residues. The CDR3 spells CASSLLGDSGGNEQFF. CDR3 coding DNA: TGTGCCAGCAGTTTACTCGGGGATAGCGGGGGGAATGAGCAGTTCTTC.

This clonotype was found a few times. The genes are TRBV20-1 and TRBJ2-3; D may be TRBD2 (5 bases). V dropped 6 bases and J dropped 2 bases, with 18 bases sitting between them. This CDR3 has 15 amino acids. Germline CDR1 reads DFQATT; CDR2 reads SNEGSKA (reference sequence). Here the CDR3 reads CSARRASMNTDTQYF. In DNA, the CDR3 is TGCAGTGCCCGAAGGGCTAGCATGAACACAGATACGCAGTATTTT.

This clonotype was picked up a small number of times. The chain uses TRBV12-3 or TRBV12-4 and TRBJ2-5; TRBD1 matches 8 bases. With 2 bases clipped from V and 5 bases from J, the junction kept 10 bases outside the gene matches. The CDR3 runs 16 residues. CDR3 residues: CASSLFSGQASETQYF. The CDR3 DNA sequence: TGTGCCAGCAGTTTATTCTCGGGACAGGCATCGGAGACCCAGTACTTC.

This clonotype was counted between two and nine times. V gene TRBV12-3 or TRBV12-4 combines with J gene TRBJ2-1; D is uncertain. The CDR3 runs 11 residues. Between the trimmed V and J ends, which lost 4 bases and 9 bases, there was a span of 7 bases. CDR3 coding DNA: TGTGCCAGCAGTTCCAATGGTGAGCAGTTCTTC. Translating gives CASSSNGEQFF.

J is TRBJ2-5 and V is TRBV3-1; maybe TRBD1 (6 bases). The V and J ends lost 2 bases and 5 bases respectively, with 12 bases between them. CDR3 length equals 14 residues. The germline V gene has CDR1 LGHDT and CDR2 YNNKEL (reference sequence). CDR3 nucleotide sequence: TGTGCCAGCAGCCAATCTGGGACATGGGAGACCCAGTACTTC. It codes for CASSQSGTWETQYF.